Listed below are T cell receptor beta chains from one sample, sequenced in a study of tumor and adjacent non-tumor tissue in lung cancer. Each CDR3 protein gets one entry after TCRdb re-called the multiplex PCR reads with MiXCR. The sample has about 76,000 distinct CDR3 sequences, around 70% seen once; the top ten hold around 12%. The sample consisted of lung tumor tissue. These receptors all come from a woman in her 70s with non-small cell lung cancer. CDR3s include the opening cysteine and the closing phenylalanine or tryptophan.

v_gene,j_gene,CDR3aa
TRBV20-1,TRBJ2-2,CSARCGQGPHTGELFF
TRBV20-1,TRBJ1-1,CSVRDRQGAFMNTEAFF
TRBV6-5,TRBJ2-2,CASSYTTSGELFF
TRBV5-1,TRBJ2-4,CASSSTSGRVAKNIQYF
TRBV10-2,TRBJ2-7,CASSEIPQGGAYEQYF
TRBV7-8,TRBJ2-1,CASSFGTGRLGMNEEFF
TRBV11-3,TRBJ2-3,CASNTSGSRIDTQYF
TRBV20-1,TRBJ2-2,CSARETGNTGELFF
TRBV5-1,TRBJ2-2,CASSSYWTSVTGELFF
TRBV6-1,TRBJ2-2,CASIVSQGLMVGELFF
TRBV4-1,TRBJ2-1,CASSLVSVRALGEQFF
TRBV29-1,TRBJ1-3,CSAQTGNTIYF
TRBV6-5,TRBJ1-2,CASSQDTGAFYGYTF
TRBV7-8,TRBJ1-5,CASSQTPGLNQPQHF
TRBV7-9,TRBJ1-3,CDTSSRGASSGNTIYF
TRBV28,TRBJ2-1,CASSGTSGNHNEQFF
TRBV25-1,TRBJ2-5,CASNHGVLETQYF
TRBV4-2,TRBJ2-2,CASSQDWTTNSVELFF
TRBV10-2,TRBJ2-1,CASRVLRGEYNEQFF
TRBV12-3/TRBV12-4,TRBJ2-1,CAISPGLNYNDRFF
TRBV5-1,TRBJ2-2,CASREAGPNTGELFF
TRBV24-1,TRBJ2-5,CATRGSGTGETQYF
TRBV29-1,TRBJ1-3,CSVEAIETVNTIYF
TRBV12-3/TRBV12-4,TRBJ2-7,CASSPREMGKTEQYF